This TCR beta chain was profiled in a study of blood T cell repertoires in COVID-19. J lost 9 bases, V lost 8 bases, and 3 bases had no gene match. Germline values: CDR1 LNHDA, CDR2 SQIVND (reference sequence). The CDR3 is made up of 12 amino acids. Generated by immunoSEQ multiplex PCR, the TCRdb table keeps only in-frame clones and is missing some. This table has 90,000 to 150,000 clones, roughly 80% appearing once. Specimen: peripheral blood. The rearrangement links TRBV19 to TRBJ2-1; 11 positions agree with TRBD2. The clonotype was recovered from a man over 45 with acute or convalescent COVID-19. The CDR3 protein is CASSLAGGEQFF. The CDR3 DNA reads as TGTGCCAGTTCCCTAGCGGGGGGTGAGCAGTTCTTC. The full variable domain, with the rest looked up from reference TRBV19 and TRBJ2-1, is DGGITQSPKYLFRKEGQNVTLSCEQNLNHDAMYWYRQDPGQGLRLIYYSQIVNDFQKGDIAEGYSVSREKKESFPLTVTSAQKNPTAFYLCASSLAGGEQFFGPGTRLTVL.